This TCR beta chain was obtained from a study of blood T cell repertoires in COVID-19. For the study at large: Whether acute or convalescent, the COVID-19 samples came from the United States, Italy and Spain.

This CDR3 has 17 amino acids. Per the germline V gene, CDR1 is KGHDR and CDR2 is SFDVKD. V lost 5 bases, J lost 8 bases, and 17 bases stayed unmatched. Assay: immunoSEQ multiplex PCR; the TCRdb copy retains only in-frame clones and omits some. The sample includes 200,000 to 250,000 clones, around four fifths of them seen just once. The sequenced material came from peripheral blood. The source of this sequence is a woman aged 55-75 years with active or convalescent COVID-19. V gene TRBV24-1 combines with J gene TRBJ1-2; the match to TRBD1 covers 9 bases. The CDR3 bases are TGTGCCACCAGTGGAGCCCTCTCCGGGACAGGGAGGGACGGCTACACCTTC. Its translation is CATSGALSGTGRDGYTF.